This entry features one TCR beta chain sequence. The antigen is undetermined. This entry is derived from a study of blood T cells in healthy people across ages. Overall study results and limits: Diversity of TCR beta per million T cells declined in a roughly linear way with age.

A second about 7 to 11 cycle PCR used barcoded and J-beta primers. TCRdb independently ran MiXCR on the 5' RACE reads; one entry per CDR3 protein. The table lists more than 650,000 distinct CDR3 sequences, roughly 24% of them singletons. CDR3 size: 12 residues. CDR1 MRHNA and CDR2 SNTAGT come from the germline V gene. This same sample was also taken into another study, of T cells of mothers and their children.

The chain is built from TRBV6-4 and TRBJ2-5; TRBD1 aligns across 7 bases. The tail of the sequence fits TRBJ2-1 better, so the J call may be wrong. This TCR derives from a boy aged 5-17 years in good health. The sample comprised blood. This chain's CDR3 is CASSHRGGTQFF. As DNA, the CDR3 is TGTGCCAGCAGTCACAGGGGTGGTACGCAGTTCTTC.